This entry is about one T cell receptor beta chain. As yet, its antigen is unknown. Prepared TCR beta cDNA libraries contained unique molecular identifiers. A population of 1 to 10 million T cells gave rise to a few hundred thousand cDNA molecules. TCRdb ran MiXCR on the PCR reads and lists one entry per CDR3 protein. This table holds over 300,000 distinct CDR3 sequences, about a third found once. This sample is drawn from a study of post-analysis software for immune sequencing data. Study-wide background: Patients had relapsing-remitting, secondary progressive or progressive-relapsing multiple sclerosis; some lacked subtype.

This CDR3 has 14 amino acids. Per the germline V gene, CDR1 is MNHEY and CDR2 is SMNVEV (reference sequence). Between the trimmed V and J ends, which lost 8 bases and 0 bases, there was a span of 13 bases. Points from the study as a whole: Relative to controls, patients had a handful of TRBV segments at higher frequency, with TRBV5-6, TRBV5-1 and TRBV20-1 among these. Samples prepared in the same batch strongly co-clustered by F measure. In multiple sclerosis, normalized Chao1 diversity was significantly below that of controls.

The sequence derives from a girl between 5 and 17 years old with multiple sclerosis. The chain employs TRBV27 and TRBJ1-1, with D possibly TRBD1 on 6 matching bases. Sequenced input: blood. DNA of the CDR3: TGTGCCAGCGGCCTTGGGGACATGAACACTGAAGCTTTCTTT. Residues: CASGLGDMNTEAFF.